What follows describes a single TCR beta chain. Its target is unknown. The data were obtained in a study of CXCR3-negative and CXCR3-positive naive CD8 T cells. This CDR3 has 12 residues. The study made its TRB cDNA libraries by 5' RACE, adding UMI labels. TCRdb re-called the 5' RACE reads and shows each CDR3 protein once, DNA omitted. In total, the table holds about 85,000 distinct CDR3 sequences. Researchers sorted approximately 290,000 cells of each CD8+ T cell subset in triplicate. Naive CD8+ T lymphocytes were specified as CD45RO-CCR7+CD27+CD95-. Overall study findings and caveats: Both naive subsets had comparably high diversity; memory CD8+ cells much lower. Memory cells diverged, while naive CXCR3-positive and CXCR3-negative cells had similar TRBV-TRBJ usage. Relative to CXCR3-negative naive cells, CXCR3-positive naive cells had more hydrophobic TRB CDR3s.

This sequence originates from a human donor in good health. Some clones in this sample may be carry-over from other donors' samples. The chain carries TRBV12-3 or TRBV12-4 and TRBJ2-5. Sequencing was carried out using naive CXCR3+ CD8+ T cells from blood. Subset indicated: CD45RO-CCR7+CD27+CD95- naive CD8+ T cells expressing CXCR3 (TNR3+). The CDR3 here is CASSFYRETQYF.